The clone carrying this T cell receptor (beta chain) has at least ten counts. This entry belongs to a study of T cells in Graves' hyperthyroidism and ophthalmopathy. The CDR3 has 15 amino acids. Germline trimming cut 4 bases from V and 5 bases from J; bases unmatched to any gene: 7. From germline, CDR1 is SGHDT and CDR2 YYEEEE. Amplified regions were TCR beta CDR3 sequences from RNA transcripts. An initial round of RT-PCR targeting the TCR CDR3 relied on the HTBI primer set. TCRdb fed the multiplex PCR reads into MiXCR, producing one record per CDR3 protein. The sample has approximately 530,000 distinct CDR3 sequences; 16% are singletons.

The chain recombines TRBV5-6 with TRBJ1-5, with TRBD1 identical over 9 bases. The sample consisted of blood. This receptor was identified in a woman aged 18-29 years with Graves' hyperthyroidism. As DNA, the CDR3 is TGTGCCAGCAGCCTTTGGGACAGGGACCATCAGCCCCAGCATTTT. Its translation is CASSLWDRDHQPQHF.